This T cell receptor (beta chain) emerged from a study of cytomegalovirus exposure and HLA in healthy donors. Healthy individuals who donated bone marrow served as the donors. PCR involved 60 Vbeta and 13 Jbeta primers. Sequenced by immunoSEQ multiplex PCR; TCRdb stores in-frame clones only, minus some. The table has roughly 120,000 clones, just under 70% seen once. V was clipped by 1 base and J by 3 bases, with 7 bases between them. The CDR3 has 14 residues. CDR1 SGHDT and CDR2 YYEEEE come from the germline V gene. Whole-study results and caveats: A later analysis found common viral pathogens apparently linked to several of the most significant clusters.

Points on this clone: No antigen is known for it.

This receptor was taken from a man aged 25-45 years in good health and CMV-seropositive. The rearrangement joins TRBV5-6 to TRBJ2-2; D is ambiguous. The source material was PBMCs. For the CDR3, the DNA is TGTGCCAGCAGCTTGTTCCCGGACACCGGGGAGCTGTTTTTT. It encodes CASSLFPDTGELFF. Drawing the rest from reference TRBV5-6 and TRBJ2-2, the complete variable domain is DAGVTQSPTHLIKTRGQQVTLRCSPKSGHDTVSWYQQALGQGPQFIFQYYEEEERQRGNFPDRFSGHQFPNYSSELNVNALLLGDSALYLCASSLFPDTGELFFGEGSRLTVL.